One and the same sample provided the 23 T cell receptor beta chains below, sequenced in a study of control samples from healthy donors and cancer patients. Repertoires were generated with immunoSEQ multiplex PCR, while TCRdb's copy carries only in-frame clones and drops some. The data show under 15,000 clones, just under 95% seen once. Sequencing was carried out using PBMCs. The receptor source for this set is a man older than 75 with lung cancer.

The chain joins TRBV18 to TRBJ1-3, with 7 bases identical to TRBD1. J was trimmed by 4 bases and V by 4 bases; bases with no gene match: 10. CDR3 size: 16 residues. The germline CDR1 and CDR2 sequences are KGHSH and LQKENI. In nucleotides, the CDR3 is TGTGCCAGCTCACTCGAAGGGGGCGCGTCCGGAAACACCATATATTTT. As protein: CASSLEGGASGNTIYF.

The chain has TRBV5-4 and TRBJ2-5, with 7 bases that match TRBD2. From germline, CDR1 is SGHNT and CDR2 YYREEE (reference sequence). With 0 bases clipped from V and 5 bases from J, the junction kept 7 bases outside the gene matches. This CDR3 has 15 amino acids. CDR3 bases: TGTGCCAGCAGCTTGGGTGGCGGGGGACGCGAGACCCAGTACTTC. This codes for CASSLGGGGRETQYF.

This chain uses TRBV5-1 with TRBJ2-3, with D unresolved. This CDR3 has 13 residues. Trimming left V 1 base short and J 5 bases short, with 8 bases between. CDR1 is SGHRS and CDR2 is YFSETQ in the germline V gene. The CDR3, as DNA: TGCGCCAGCAGCTTGCCCAGGCAAGATACGCAGTATTTT. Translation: CASSLPRQDTQYF.

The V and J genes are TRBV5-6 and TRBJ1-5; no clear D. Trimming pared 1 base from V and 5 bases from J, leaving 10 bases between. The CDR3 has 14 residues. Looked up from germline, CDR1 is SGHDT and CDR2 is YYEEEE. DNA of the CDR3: TGTGCCAGCAGCTTGTGGTCGGAGTATCAGCCCCAGCATTTT. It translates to CASSLWSEYQPQHF.

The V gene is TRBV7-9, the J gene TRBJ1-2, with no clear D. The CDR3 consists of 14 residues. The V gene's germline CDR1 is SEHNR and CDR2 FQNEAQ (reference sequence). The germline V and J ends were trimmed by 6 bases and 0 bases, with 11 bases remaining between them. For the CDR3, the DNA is TGTGCCAGCAGTTCCCTCGGGGCTAACTATGGCTACACCTTC. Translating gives CASSSLGANYGYTF.

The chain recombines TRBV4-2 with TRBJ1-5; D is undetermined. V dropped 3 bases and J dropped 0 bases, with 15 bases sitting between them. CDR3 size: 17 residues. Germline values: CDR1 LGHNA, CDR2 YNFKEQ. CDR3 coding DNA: TGTGCCAGCAGCCAGGGGAGTGGGAGGTATAGCAATCAGCCCCAGCATTTT. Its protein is CASSQGSGRYSNQPQHF.

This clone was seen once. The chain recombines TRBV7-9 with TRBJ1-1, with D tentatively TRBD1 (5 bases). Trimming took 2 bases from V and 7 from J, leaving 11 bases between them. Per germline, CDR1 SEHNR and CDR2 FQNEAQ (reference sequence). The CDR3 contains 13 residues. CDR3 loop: CASSLRQRSEAFF. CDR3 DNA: TGTGCCAGCAGCTTAAGACAGCGAAGTGAAGCTTTCTTT.

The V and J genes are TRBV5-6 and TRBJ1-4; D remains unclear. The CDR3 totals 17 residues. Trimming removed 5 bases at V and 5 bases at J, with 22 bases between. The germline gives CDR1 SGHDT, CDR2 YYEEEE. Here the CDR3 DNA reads TGTGCCAGCAGAGCCGCTACCTTGAAGGGCGAGAATGAAAAACTGTTTTTT. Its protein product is CASRAATLKGENEKLFF.

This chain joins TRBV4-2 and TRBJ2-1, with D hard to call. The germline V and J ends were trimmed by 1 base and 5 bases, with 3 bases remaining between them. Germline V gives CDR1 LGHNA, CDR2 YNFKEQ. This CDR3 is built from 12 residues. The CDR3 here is CASSQGNNEQFF. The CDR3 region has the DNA TGTGCCAGCAGCCAAGGGAACAATGAGCAGTTCTTC.

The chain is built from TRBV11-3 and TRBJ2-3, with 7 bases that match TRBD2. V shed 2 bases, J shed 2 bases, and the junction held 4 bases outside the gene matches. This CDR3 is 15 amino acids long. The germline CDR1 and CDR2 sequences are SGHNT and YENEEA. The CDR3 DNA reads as TGTGCCAGCAGCTTAAGCGGGGAGTACACAGATACGCAGTATTTT. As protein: CASSLSGEYTDTQYF.

CDR3 sequence: CASRGSGALGNTIYF. The CDR3 nucleotides are TGTGCCAGCAGAGGTTCGGGGGCATTGGGAAACACCATATATTTT. The chain is built from TRBV7-2 and TRBJ1-3, with a tentative D call TRBD1 (6 bases). Germline V gives CDR1 SGHTA, CDR2 FQGNSA. Trimming left V 6 bases short and J 4 bases short, with 16 bases between. The CDR3 spans 15 residues.

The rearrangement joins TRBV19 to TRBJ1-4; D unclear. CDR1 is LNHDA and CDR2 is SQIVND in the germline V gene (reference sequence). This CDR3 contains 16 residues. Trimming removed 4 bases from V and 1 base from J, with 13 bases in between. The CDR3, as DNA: TGTGCCAGTAGTACCTCTCCAAAGGGAACTAATGAAAAACTGTTTTTT. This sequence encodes CASSTSPKGTNEKLFF.

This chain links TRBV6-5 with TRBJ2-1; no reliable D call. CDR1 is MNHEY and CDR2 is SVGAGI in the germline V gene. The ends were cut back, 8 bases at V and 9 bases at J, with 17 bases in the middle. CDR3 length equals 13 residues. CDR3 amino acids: CASVVSLLGEQFF. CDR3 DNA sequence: TGTGCCAGCGTCGTTAGCTTACTTGGTGAGCAGTTCTTC.

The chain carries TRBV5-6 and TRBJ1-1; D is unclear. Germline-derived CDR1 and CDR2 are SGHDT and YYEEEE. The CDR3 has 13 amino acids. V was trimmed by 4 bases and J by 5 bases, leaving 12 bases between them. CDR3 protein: CASSPSSGTEAFF. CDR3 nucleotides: TGTGCCAGCAGCCCTTCCTCGGGGACTGAAGCTTTCTTT.

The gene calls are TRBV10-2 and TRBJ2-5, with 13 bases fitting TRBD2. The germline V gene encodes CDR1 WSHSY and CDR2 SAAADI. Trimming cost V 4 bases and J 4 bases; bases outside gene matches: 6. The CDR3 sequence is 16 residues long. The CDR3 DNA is TGCGCCAGCAGTGGACTAGCGGGGGGTCGGGGAGAGACCCAGTACTTC. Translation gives CASSGLAGGRGETQYF.

CDR3 protein: CASSLESAGTNSPLHF. The CDR3 DNA reads TGCGCCAGCAGCTTGGAAAGCGCAGGGACTAATTCACCCCTCCACTTT. The rearrangement joins TRBV5-1 to TRBJ1-6, with TRBD1 as a possible D gene (5 bases). The germline CDR1 and CDR2 sequences are SGHRS and YFSETQ. The CDR3 length is 16 residues. Between the trimmed V and J ends, which lost 0 bases and 6 bases, there was a span of 13 bases.

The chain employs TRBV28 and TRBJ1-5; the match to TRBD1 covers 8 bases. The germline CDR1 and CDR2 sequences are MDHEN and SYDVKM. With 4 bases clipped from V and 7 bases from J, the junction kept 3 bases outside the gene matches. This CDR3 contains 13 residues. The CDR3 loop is CASSSPGGQPQHF. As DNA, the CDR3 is TGTGCCAGCAGTTCGCCAGGGGGCCAGCCCCAGCATTTT. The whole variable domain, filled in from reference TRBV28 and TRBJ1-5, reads DVKVTQSSRYLVKRTGEKVFLECVQDMDHENMFWYRQDPGLGLRLIYFSYDVKMKEKGDIPEGYSVSREKKERFSLILESASTNQTSMYLCASSSPGGQPQHFGDGTRLSIL.

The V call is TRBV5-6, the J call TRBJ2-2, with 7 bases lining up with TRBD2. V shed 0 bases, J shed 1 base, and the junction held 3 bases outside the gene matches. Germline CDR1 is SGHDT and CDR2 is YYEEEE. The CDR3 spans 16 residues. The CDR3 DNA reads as TGTGCCAGCAGCTTGGGGCTAGCGGAGAACACCGGGGAGCTGTTTTTT. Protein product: CASSLGLAENTGELFF.

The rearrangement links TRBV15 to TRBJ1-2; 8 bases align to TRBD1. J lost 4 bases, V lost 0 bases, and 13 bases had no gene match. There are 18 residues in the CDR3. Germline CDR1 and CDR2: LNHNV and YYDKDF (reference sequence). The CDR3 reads CATSREQGGSRTFYGYTF. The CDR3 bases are TGTGCCACCAGCAGAGAACAGGGGGGGAGTAGGACATTCTATGGCTACACCTTC.

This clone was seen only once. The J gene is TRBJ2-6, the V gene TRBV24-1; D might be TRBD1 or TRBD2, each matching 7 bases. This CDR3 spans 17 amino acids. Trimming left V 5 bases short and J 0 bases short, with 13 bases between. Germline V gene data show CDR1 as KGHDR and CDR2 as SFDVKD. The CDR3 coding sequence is TGTGCCACCAGTGCCCAGGGGGGGAGCTCTGGGGCCAACGTCCTGACTTTC. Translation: CATSAQGGSSGANVLTF.

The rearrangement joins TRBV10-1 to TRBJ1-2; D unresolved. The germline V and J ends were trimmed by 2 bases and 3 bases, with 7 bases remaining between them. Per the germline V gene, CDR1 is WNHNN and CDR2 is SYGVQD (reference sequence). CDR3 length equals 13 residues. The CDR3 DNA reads TGCGCCAGCAGTGAGAGGTCAGACTATGGCTACACCTTC. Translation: CASSERSDYGYTF.

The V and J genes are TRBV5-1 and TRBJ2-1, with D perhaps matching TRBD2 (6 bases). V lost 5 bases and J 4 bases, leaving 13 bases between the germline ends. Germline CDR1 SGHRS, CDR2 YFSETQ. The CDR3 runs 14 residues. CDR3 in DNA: TGCGCCAGCAGTCGGGGGAGTGGTTACAATGAGCAGTTCTTC. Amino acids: CASSRGSGYNEQFF.

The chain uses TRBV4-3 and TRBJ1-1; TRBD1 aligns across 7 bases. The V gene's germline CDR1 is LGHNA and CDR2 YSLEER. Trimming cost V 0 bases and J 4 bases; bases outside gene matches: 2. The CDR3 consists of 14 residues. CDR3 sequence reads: CASSQEQGSTEAFF. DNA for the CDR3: TGCGCCAGCAGCCAAGAACAGGGGAGCACTGAAGCTTTCTTT.